The rows below give T cell receptor beta chains drawn from one sample of a study of cytomegalovirus exposure and HLA in healthy donors. The data were produced by immunoSEQ multiplex PCR, yet TCRdb's version contains in-frame clones alone and is incomplete. The table shows roughly 180,000 clones, with approximately 80% occurring only once. Sequences were obtained from PBMCs. These receptors were obtained from a man aged 18 to 29 in good health and CMV-seronegative. The CDR3 runs from the conserved cysteine through the conserved F or W. D genes are given only for firm matches.

>-|TRBV11-2
CASSLARDNVFSPLHF
>-|TRBV2
CASSEVQGGELFF
>TRBD1|TRBV18
CASSQGQNYGYTF
>TRBD1|TRBV28
CASSLVDRAGDTQYF
>TRBD1|TRBV7-9
CASSSGQAPARNIQYF
>-|TRBV9
CASSPLGQETQYF
>-|TRBV5-1
CASIPEGSYEQYF
>-|TRBV29-1
CSVERGARYSHEQFF
>TRBD1|TRBV5-1
CASSGTGYEQYF
>-|TRBV28
CASSFYREGVQPQHF
>-|TRBV19
CASSPGTRDIKPQHF
>-|TRBV6-6
CASSYPLEQYF
>TRBD1|TRBV7-6
CASSLGTGTEAFF
>TRBD1|TRBV9
CASSVGGTGYGYTF
>TRBD1|TRBV9
CASSQGALGEKLFF
>TRBD2|TRBV10-1
CASSESGLADTQYF
>-|TRBV5-6
CASSLGSGGTEAFF
>-|TRBV7-8
CASSLLRTTNEKLFF
>-|TRBV7-9
CASSFGEATYEQYF
>TRBD2|TRBV5-6
CASSLFGTSGGTQETQYF
>-|TRBV4-1
CASSQAVRGSPLHF
>TRBD1|TRBV6-6
CASSPRDREYPYGYTF
>-|TRBV11-2
CASSFIPTGELFF
>-|TRBV7-3
CASSLTGGASYEQYF
>-|TRBV5-1
CASSLNYETQYF
>TRBD1|TRBV27
CASSIRQGGNYGYTF
>TRBD2|TRBV12-5
CASGTLAAPYNEQFF
>-|TRBV10-3
CAISVRGYEQYF
>-|TRBV29-1
CSVEDRYEQYF
>TRBD1|TRBV6-1
CASREGAGGGEKLFF
>TRBD2|TRBV5-1
CTSNFGGGQETQYF
>TRBD2|TRBV7-2
CASSLVSLAGAPSSYEQYF
>TRBD2|TRBV15
CATSSGGNTDTQYF
>-|TRBV19
CASATTGTTNTGELFF
>-|TRBV2
CASSPSHSSSSPLHF
>TRBD1|TRBV29-1
CSVFTSPRGQGPIGMAYEQYF
>-|TRBV10-3
CAIKPPRDTSNPNYGYTF
>-|TRBV20-1
CRGGEDTEAFF
>-|TRBV27
CASSLYGVGHYEQYF
>TRBD2|TRBV7-2
CASSLVALSGSSVHEQYF